This T cell receptor beta chain was documented in a study of blood T cell repertoires in COVID-19. Study at large: Samples came from the United States, Italy and Spain, spanning acute and convalescent COVID-19.

The CDR3 is made up of 16 amino acids. CDR1 SGHTA and CDR2 FQGNSA come from the germline V gene. The trim removed 5 bases at V and 3 bases at J, leaving 10 bases unmatched. This clone was seen only once. Measured with immunoSEQ multiplex PCR; TCRdb has only the in-frame clones, and not every one. This table holds approximately 240,000 clones, 80% to 90% found once. The sequencing input was peripheral blood. The chain recombines TRBV7-2 with TRBJ1-2; 9 bases are a match to TRBD1. This TCR came from a woman between 35 and 50 years old who had recovered from COVID-19. This chain's CDR3 is CASSLSRTGDDYGYTF. CDR3 nucleotide sequence: TGTGCCAGCAGCCTCAGCAGGACAGGGGATGACTATGGCTACACCTTC.